This T cell receptor (beta chain) was identified during a study of cytomegalovirus exposure and HLA in healthy donors. Study-wide results and limits: In a later analysis, the majority of CMV-associated beta chains seemingly showed HLA restriction.

Both 60 Vbeta primers and 13 Jbeta primers went into the PCR. The data were produced by immunoSEQ multiplex PCR, yet TCRdb's version contains in-frame clones alone and is incomplete. Among about 130,000 clones, about 68% were seen once, and the ten largest hold about 1.5%. The CDR3 runs 14 residues. The V gene lost 6 bases and the J gene lost 0 bases, with 9 bases spanning the gap. Germline values: CDR1 KGHSH, CDR2 LQKENI. A word on this clone: What it binds is unknown.

This receptor was identified in a human donor in good health. Sequenced: PBMCs. The rearrangement joins TRBV18 to TRBJ1-3; TRBD1 might be the D (6 bases). The CDR3 nucleotides read TGTGCCAGCTCGTCGGACAGCTCTGGAAACACCATATATTTT. Its translation: CASSSDSSGNTIYF.